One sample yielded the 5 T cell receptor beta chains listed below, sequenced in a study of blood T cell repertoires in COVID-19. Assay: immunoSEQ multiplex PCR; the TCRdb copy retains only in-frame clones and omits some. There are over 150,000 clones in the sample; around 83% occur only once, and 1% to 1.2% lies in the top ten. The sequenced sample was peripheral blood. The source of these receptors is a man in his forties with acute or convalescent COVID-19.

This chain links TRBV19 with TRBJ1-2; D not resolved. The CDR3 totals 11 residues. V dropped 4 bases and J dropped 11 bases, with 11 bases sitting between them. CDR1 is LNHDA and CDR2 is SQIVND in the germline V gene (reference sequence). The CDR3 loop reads CASSRYSRYTF. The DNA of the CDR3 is TGTGCCAGTAGTAGGTACAGCCGATACACCTTC.

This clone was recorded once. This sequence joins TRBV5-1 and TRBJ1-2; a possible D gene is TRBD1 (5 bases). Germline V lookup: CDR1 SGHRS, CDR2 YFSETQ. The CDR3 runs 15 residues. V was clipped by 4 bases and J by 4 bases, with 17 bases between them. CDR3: CASSITTDTRYGYTF. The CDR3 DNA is TGCGCCAGCAGCATTACGACAGATACCCGCTATGGCTACACCTTC.

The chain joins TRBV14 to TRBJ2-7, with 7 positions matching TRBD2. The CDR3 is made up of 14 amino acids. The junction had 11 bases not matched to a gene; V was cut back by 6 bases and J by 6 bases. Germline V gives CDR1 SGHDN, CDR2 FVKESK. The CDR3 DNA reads TGTGCCAGCAGACAATCCGGGACTACAGCCGAGCAGTACTTC. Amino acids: CASRQSGTTAEQYF. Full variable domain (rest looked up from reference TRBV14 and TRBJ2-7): EAGVTQFPSHSVIEKGQTVTLRCDPISGHDNLYWYRRVMGKEIKFLLHFVKESKQDESGMPNNRFLAERTGGTYSTLKVQPAELEDSGVYFCASRQSGTTAEQYFGPGTRLTVT.

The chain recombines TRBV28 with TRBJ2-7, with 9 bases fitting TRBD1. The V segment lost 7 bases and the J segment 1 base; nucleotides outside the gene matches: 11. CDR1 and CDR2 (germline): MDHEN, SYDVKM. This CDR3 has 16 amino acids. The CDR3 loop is CASITPPGQGSYEQYF. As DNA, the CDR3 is TGTGCCAGCATCACACCACCGGGACAGGGATCCTACGAGCAGTACTTC.

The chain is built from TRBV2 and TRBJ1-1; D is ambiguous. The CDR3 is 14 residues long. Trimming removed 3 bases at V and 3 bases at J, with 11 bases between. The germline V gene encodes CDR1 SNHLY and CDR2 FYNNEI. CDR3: CASSDHYSYTEAFF. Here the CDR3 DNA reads TGTGCCAGCAGTGACCACTATTCCTACACTGAAGCTTTCTTT.